Each of the 32 T cell receptor beta chains below was sequenced from the same sample in a study of glioma-infiltrating T cells. Using RNA template, CDR3s of TCR alpha and beta were amplified with iRepertoire arm-PCR. One entry per CDR3 protein, called by TCRdb with MiXCR from the multiplex PCR reads. Of tens of thousands of distinct CDR3 sequences in the sample, under 30% were seen once. Material for sequencing was glioma tissue, nonneoplastic brain tissue, or PBMCs (not recorded which). The receptors stem from a human donor with low-grade glioma or glioblastoma, undergoing nonglioma brain surgery, or in good health (not recorded which).

This clonotype was counted many times. The genes are TRBV6-1 and TRBJ2-3, with unresolved D. The CDR3 has 15 amino acids. V lost 5 bases, J lost 3 bases, and 15 bases lay in between. Germline V gene lookup returns CDR1 MNHNS and CDR2 SASEGT. CDR3 sequence reads: CASSYDWGTTDTQYF. DNA for the CDR3: TGTGCCAGCAGTTACGATTGGGGTACAACAGATACGCAGTATTTT.

Comment on this clonotype: A much larger clone is a single base away; this may be a read error. The chain is built from TRBV20-1 and TRBJ2-7, with D tentatively TRBD2 (6 bases). V was pared by 1 base and J by 7 bases, with 17 bases between. Germline loops: CDR1 DFQATT, CDR2 SNEGSKA (reference sequence). This CDR3 is built from 14 residues. The CDR3 is CSARGHLTSNEQYF. CDR3 sequence (DNA): TGCAGTGCTAGAGGCCACCTTACTAGCAATGAGCAGTACTTC.

There are many counts of this clonotype. The chain combines TRBV3-1 with TRBJ1-3; D is undetermined. V lost 0 bases to trimming and J lost 5 bases, with 14 bases between them. From germline, CDR1 is LGHDT and CDR2 YNNKEL (reference sequence). This CDR3 has 16 amino acids. The CDR3 DNA reads as TGTGCCAGCAGCCAAGAGATAACGGCCCGGCGAAACACCATATATTTT. It specifies CASSQEITARRNTIYF.

This clonotype was picked up a small number of times. A much larger clone lies one base from this, so it may be a read error. The chain uses TRBV7-2 and TRBJ2-3; tentatively, D is TRBD1 or TRBD2 (5 bases each). The germline V gene has CDR1 SGHTA and CDR2 FQGNSA. The ends were cut back, 1 base at V and 7 bases at J, with 15 bases in the middle. This CDR3 is 15 amino acids long. The CDR3 protein is CASSLDGAGANTQYF. CDR3 DNA: TGTGCCAGCAGCTTAGACGGGGCAGGTGCGAATACGCAGTATTTT.

This clonotype was seen at least ten times. The V gene is TRBV27, the J gene TRBJ2-1; 9 bases match TRBD2. This CDR3 comprises 13 residues. V gave up 8 bases and J gave up 3 bases; unmatched junction bases: 2. Germline values: CDR1 MNHEY, CDR2 SMNVEV (reference sequence). The CDR3 nucleotides are TGTGCCAGCGGAGCGGGAGGCTACAATGAGCAGTTCTTC. It translates to CASGAGGYNEQFF.

This clonotype came up many times. This chain uses TRBV20-1 with TRBJ2-1; 11 bases map to TRBD2. The CDR3 is made up of 14 amino acids. Trimming at V came to 6 bases and at J to 10 bases, leaving 11 bases not matched to a gene. From germline, CDR1 is DFQATT and CDR2 SNEGSKA (reference sequence). CDR3 in DNA: TGCAGTGCCCAGTTGCCTAGCGGGGGGCGAGAGCAGTTCTTC. It specifies CSAQLPSGGREQFF.

This clonotype was observed many times. V gene TRBV7-2 combines with J gene TRBJ1-2, with 7 bases matching TRBD1. There are 18 residues in the CDR3. Germline assignment: CDR1 SGHTA and CDR2 FQGNSA. After removal of 5 bases from V and 0 bases from J, the junction contained 15 bases not matched to a gene. The CDR3 DNA is TGTGCCAGCAGCGGACAGGATGGGACAGCCACGACTAACTATGGCTACACCTTC. Its protein is CASSGQDGTATTNYGYTF. Variable domain in full (rest from reference TRBV7-2 and TRBJ1-2): GAGVSQSPSNKVTEKGKDVELRCDPISGHTALYWYRQSLGQGLEFLIYFQGNSAPDKSGLPSDRFSAERTGGSVSTLTIQRTQQEDSAVYLCASSGQDGTATTNYGYTFGSGTRLTVV.

In its sample, this clonotype was seen many times. The chain combines TRBV6-1 with TRBJ1-5; D is unclear. Germline V gene data show CDR1 as MNHNS and CDR2 as SASEGT. V was clipped by 5 bases and J by 3 bases, with 14 bases between them. CDR3 length: 15 residues. This chain's CDR3 is CASSLDRAPNQPQHF. The CDR3 DNA sequence: TGTGCCAGCAGTCTTGACCGGGCCCCCAATCAGCCCCAGCATTTT.

This clonotype appeared many times. The chain couples TRBV20-1 to TRBJ1-1; weak D call: TRBD1 (6 bases). This CDR3 is 13 amino acids long. The ends were cut back, 8 bases at V and 0 bases at J, with 13 bases in the middle. Germline V lookup: CDR1 DFQATT, CDR2 SNEGSKA (reference sequence). The CDR3 reads CSPRRDMNTEAFF. In DNA form, the CDR3 reads TGCAGTCCACGCCGGGACATGAACACTGAAGCTTTCTTT.

This clonotype was seen ten or more times. This CDR3 reads CASLGSRLAGDEQFF. The CDR3, as DNA: TGTGCCAGCCTTGGTAGTAGGCTAGCGGGAGATGAGCAGTTCTTC. The chain is built from TRBV6-1 and TRBJ2-1; 10 positions agree with TRBD2. Unmatched junction bases numbered 12, after V lost 8 bases and J lost 8 bases. The CDR3 is 15 residues long. Germline CDR1 reads MNHNS; CDR2 reads SASEGT.

The rearrangement uses TRBV19 and TRBJ2-1; 13 bases are a match to TRBD2. CDR1 is LNHDA and CDR2 is SQIVND in the germline V gene (reference sequence). This CDR3 has 15 residues. J lost 10 bases, V lost 4 bases, and 7 bases had no gene match. The CDR3 here is CASSTRTSGRREQFF. The CDR3 DNA is TGTGCCAGTAGTACTAGGACTAGCGGGAGAAGGGAGCAGTTCTTC.

This clonotype was detected many times. This chain uses TRBV7-9 with TRBJ2-4; D is unresolved. The CDR3 has 14 residues. CDR1 and CDR2 (germline): SEHNR, FQNEAQ (reference sequence). Trimming shortened V by 3 bases and J by 1 base, and 7 bases separated the two germline ends. CDR3 region: CASSLPGAKNIQYF. CDR3 sequence (DNA): TGTGCCAGCAGCTTGCCCGGGGCCAAAAACATTCAGTACTTC.

The chain uses TRBV5-4 and TRBJ2-3; 8 bases align to TRBD2. This CDR3 contains 15 residues. The trim removed 4 bases at V and 4 bases at J, leaving 8 bases unmatched. Germline V gives CDR1 SGHNT, CDR2 YYREEE (reference sequence). The CDR3 region has the DNA TGTGCCAGCAGCGCCGGGACTAGATTCCCAGATACGCAGTATTTT. Its protein is CASSAGTRFPDTQYF.

On this clonotype itself: Given the absence of the conserved phenylalanine or tryptophan at the CDR3 end, a read error is likely. The V and J genes are TRBV20-1 and TRBJ2-3, with 7 bases lining up with TRBD2. The CDR3 loop spans 14 amino acids. The germline CDR1 and CDR2 sequences are DFQATT and SNEGSKA (reference sequence). J gave up 2 bases and V 3 bases, and 5 bases lay outside the gene matches. CDR3 amino acids: CSASPSGPTDTQYS. CDR3 nucleotide sequence: TGCAGTGCTAGCCCTAGCGGACCCACAGATACGCAGTATTCT.

This clonotype was observed at least ten times. The chain couples TRBV18 to TRBJ2-4, with D perhaps TRBD2 (5 bases). CDR3 length equals 17 residues. CDR1 is KGHSH, CDR2 LQKENI, per germline. Trimming pared 0 bases from V and 0 bases from J, leaving 12 bases between. CDR3 in DNA: TGTGCCAGCTCACCACCGGAGCGGCGACAAGCCAAAAACATTCAGTACTTC. This encodes CASSPPERRQAKNIQYF.

This clonotype was counted many times. Being one base from a much bigger clone, this may be a read error. The chain couples TRBV5-4 to TRBJ2-3; no reliable D call. CDR1 and CDR2 (germline): SGHNT, YYREEE (reference sequence). The CDR3 consists of 11 residues. Trimming cost V 4 bases and J 2 bases, with 2 bases left between them. Here the CDR3 reads CASSVTDTQYF. The CDR3 nucleotides are TGTGCCAGCAGCGTCACAGATACGCAGTATTTT.

This clonotype is a singleton in its sample. V and J are TRBV7-2 and TRBJ1-2, with 7 bases identical to TRBD1. Germline V gives CDR1 SGHTA, CDR2 FQGNSA. V gave up 1 base and J gave up 10 bases; unmatched junction bases: 9. This CDR3 is 14 amino acids long. The CDR3 here is CASSLDDRDYNYTF. CDR3 in DNA: TGTGCCAGCAGCTTAGACGACAGGGACTATAACTACACCTTC.

This clonotype was seen a few times. The rearrangement links TRBV10-1 to TRBJ2-3; 8 bases are a match to TRBD2. Looked up from germline, CDR1 is WNHNN and CDR2 is SYGVQD (reference sequence). This CDR3 contains 16 residues. V lost 4 bases to trimming and J lost 2 bases; unmatched junction nucleotides: 8. CDR3 residues: CASSANSGTPTDTQYF. CDR3 nucleotides: TGCGCCAGCAGTGCTAATAGCGGGACCCCCACAGATACGCAGTATTTT.

The chain couples TRBV30 to TRBJ2-1; 10 bases are shared with TRBD2. The V gene's germline CDR1 is GTSNPN and CDR2 SVGIG (reference sequence). Trimming took 4 bases from V and 6 from J; bases not matched to a gene: 6. The CDR3 loop spans 14 amino acids. The CDR3 DNA reads as TGTGCCTGGACCTACACTAGCGGGATCAATGAGCAGTTCTTC. Its protein is CAWTYTSGINEQFF.

This clonotype was detected many times. J is TRBJ2-3 and V is TRBV7-2; no definite D call. The germline V gene has CDR1 SGHTA and CDR2 FQGNSA. Trimming removed 4 bases at V and 5 bases at J, with 7 bases between. The CDR3 contains 12 residues. The CDR3: CASSSYGDTQYF. CDR3 in DNA: TGTGCCAGCAGCTCCTATGGAGATACGCAGTATTTT.

This clonotype was observed at least ten times. The genes are TRBV4-1 and TRBJ1-2; D gene unclear. V lost 4 bases and J lost 0, with 15 bases in between. Looked up from germline, CDR1 is MGHRA and CDR2 is YSYEKL. This CDR3 is built from 16 residues. The DNA for the CDR3 is TGCGCCAGCAGCCCCAGACCAGAGATACCTAACTATGGCTACACCTTC. It codes for CASSPRPEIPNYGYTF.

Many counts were recorded for this clonotype. The chain recombines TRBV6-1 with TRBJ2-7, with 9 bases aligning to TRBD2. This CDR3 has 14 amino acids. Trimming cost V 5 bases and J 4 bases; bases outside gene matches: 6. Germline V gene sequence: CDR1 MNHNS, CDR2 SASEGT. In DNA, the CDR3 is TGTGCCAGCAGTTCTACTAGCGGGCGGTACGAGCAGTACTTC. Protein product: CASSSTSGRYEQYF.

This clonotype came up many times. This chain joins TRBV19 and TRBJ1-2; the match to TRBD1 covers 9 bases. V lost 5 bases and J lost 12; bases outside the gene matches: 7. Germline V lookup: CDR1 LNHDA, CDR2 SQIVND (reference sequence). CDR3 length: 12 amino acids. DNA for the CDR3: TGTGCCAGTAGTGTCCGGGACAGGGCGAACACCTTC. This translates into CASSVRDRANTF.

This clonotype has at least ten counts. The V gene is TRBV6-1, the J gene TRBJ2-7; 7 nucleotides match TRBD1. Germline values: CDR1 MNHNS, CDR2 SASEGT. V dropped 8 bases and J dropped 2; count of bases not matched to a gene: 12. The CDR3 totals 15 residues. In nucleotides, the CDR3 is TGTGCCAGCGTCCACCCGAACAGGGGACCCTACGAGCAGTACTTC. Amino acids: CASVHPNRGPYEQYF.

This clonotype was found many times. DNA for the CDR3: TGTGCCAGCAGCCCGAACCGGGTGTCAGGGGATTATGGCTACACCTTC. This encodes CASSPNRVSGDYGYTF. The chain has TRBV11-2 and TRBJ1-2; a weak D match, TRBD1 (6 bases). V was pared by 5 bases and J by 5 bases, with 21 bases between. CDR3 size: 16 residues. The germline CDR1 and CDR2 sequences are SGHAT and FQNNGV.

Worth noting for this clonotype: A junction end diverges from the germline sequence, so it may reflect a read error. This chain links TRBV7-2 with TRBJ2-3; D possibly corresponds to TRBD1 (6 bases). Germline V lookup: CDR1 SGHTA, CDR2 FQGNSA. This CDR3 has 13 amino acids. The CDR3, as DNA: TGTACCAGCAGCTCCTTGAGGACAGATACGCATTATTTT. This gives the protein CTSSSLRTDTHYF.

This clonotype was recorded many times. The rearrangement joins TRBV20-1 to TRBJ2-3; D may be TRBD2 (6 bases). The CDR3 consists of 14 residues. V was trimmed by 8 bases and J by 1 base, leaving 16 bases between them. Germline assignment: CDR1 DFQATT and CDR2 SNEGSKA (reference sequence). The CDR3 region is CSILRASGTDTQYF. CDR3 DNA sequence: TGCAGTATTCTACGGGCTAGCGGCACAGATACGCAGTATTTT.

This clonotype was found many times. The chain links TRBV3-1 to TRBJ2-1; D is ambiguous. This CDR3 comprises 14 residues. The germline CDR1 and CDR2 sequences are LGHDT and YNNKEL (reference sequence). Trimming cost V 1 base and J 4 bases, with 8 bases left between them. The DNA of the CDR3 is TGTGCCAGCAGCCAAGGAAGTTTATACAATGAGCAGTTCTTC. Translation: CASSQGSLYNEQFF.

This clonotype has a count of ten or more. The chain couples TRBV7-2 to TRBJ2-5; TRBD2 is a possible D gene (6 bases). This CDR3 region has 13 residues. Deletions cut 5 bases from V and 7 bases from J, with 14 bases between. The germline gives CDR1 SGHTA, CDR2 FQGNSA. CDR3 DNA sequence: TGTGCCAGCAGCCCCTGGGAGGACCGGACCCAGTACTTC. It is translated as CASSPWEDRTQYF. Filled out from reference TRBV7-2 and TRBJ2-5, the complete variable domain reads GAGVSQSPSNKVTEKGKDVELRCDPISGHTALYWYRQSLGQGLEFLIYFQGNSAPDKSGLPSDRFSAERTGGSVSTLTIQRTQQEDSAVYLCASSPWEDRTQYFGPGTRLLVL.

This clonotype was detected ten times or more. V and J are TRBV20-1 and TRBJ2-2; no firm D call. Germline-derived CDR1 and CDR2 are DFQATT and SNEGSKA (reference sequence). The CDR3 covers 14 residues. The ends were cut back, 6 bases at V and 5 bases at J, with 16 bases in the middle. CDR3 coding DNA: TGCAGTGCCCCGGACCGATCCTTGACCGGGGAGCTGTTTTTT. Its translation is CSAPDRSLTGELFF.

With regard to this clonotype: The junction departs from the called germline gene at one end, perhaps through a read error. This chain connects TRBV20-1 to TRBJ2-1; D perhaps matches TRBD1 (6 bases). The CDR3 runs 15 residues. Germline CDR1 and CDR2: DFQATT and SNEGSKA (reference sequence). The CDR3 protein is CSASRQVPSYNEQSF. CDR3 sequence (DNA): TGCAGTGCCTCTAGACAGGTACCCTCCTACAATGAGCAGTCCTTC.

This clonotype was recorded at least ten times. The rearrangement joins TRBV7-8 to TRBJ2-3; D gene unclear. Germline values: CDR1 SGHVS, CDR2 FQNEAQ. Trimming took off 1 base at V and 1 base at J, with 6 bases between the two ends. The CDR3 runs 14 residues. The CDR3 loop is CASSLVGGTDTQYF. The CDR3 DNA follows: TGTGCCAGCAGCTTAGTGGGCGGCACAGATACGCAGTATTTT.